The entry that follows covers one T cell receptor (beta chain) sequence. Its antigen is unknown. There are no base qualities to consult, and no much larger clone falls within one base. The CDR3, cysteine through phenylalanine, is 15 amino acids long. The only DNA kept is the CDR3, 45 bases in frame from the first base. After removal of 8 bases from V and 6 bases from J, the junction retains 7 bases not matched to a gene. From the germline V gene, CDR1 is MNHNS and CDR2 is SASEGT. Library construction relied on multiplex PCR. The data were produced on an Illumina HiSeq 4000. iRepertoire HTBI primers and Arm-PCR amplification of CDR3 regions were used to construct TCR beta libraries. PCR products were gel purified before sequencing. The study's processing was this. A total of 60 to 80 TRBV and 14 TRBJ segments were identified across samples and were used for gene usage analysis of CDR3 amino acid clonotypes. COPE and FqMerger were used to merge the filtered high-quality paired reads into contigs. BLAST was used to align contigs to IMGT TRBV, TRBD and TRBJ reference genes, with CDR3 defined following IMGT. Any clonotype with a frequency above 0.1% was counted as a highly expanded clone. Shannon entropy served as the measure of repertoire diversity, while the Gini coefficient captured V-J evenness. A clonotype was considered public if more than one individual shared it. TCRdb reworked the public reads: Q25 trimming with fastp, MiXCR clone assembly, productive beta chains retained. Every entry covers one CDR3 protein and lists the most common genes and DNA from its rows. V and J calls and clone size were set by TCRdb, not the authors. The sample table contains around 500,000 distinct CDR3 sequences; only one count was recorded for 20% to 25% of them. The biggest ten clones account for about 7.8% of the sample.

The data were obtained in a study of regulatory T cells in long-lasting Graves disease listed by TCRdb under 2021. Regarding the research as a whole: Persistent Graves' disease was defined as antithyroid drug treatment for over 5 years with persistently positive TSH receptor autoantibodies. Persistent Graves' disease patients in the clinical cohort had taken antithyroid drugs for approximately 9.5 years on average. A total of some 35 samples underwent TCR sequencing, from around 13 patients with persistent Graves' disease and roughly 20 patients with newly diagnosed Graves' disease. The study was registered as a clinical trial and conducted in China. Patients with persistent Graves' disease were compared with patients with newly diagnosed Graves' disease using TCR sequencing and RNA sequencing of peripheral blood.

Overall results and qualifications from the work: Only peripheral blood was studied, because thyroid tissue, the primary lesion, was inaccessible. Only the TCR beta chain was sequenced and analyzed. More public clonotypes were shared among persistent patients (2,741) than among newly diagnosed patients (roughly 960). Persistent disease showed preferential use of TRBV28, TRBJ1-2 and TRBJ2-5, whereas newly diagnosed disease favored TRBV20-1 and TRBJ2-1. The authors acknowledged the small sample size as a limitation that may reduce accuracy. Persistent Graves' disease patients showed lower TCR Shannon entropy and fewer highly expanded clones than newly diagnosed patients, suggesting clonal expansion.

The time point label corresponds to: persistent/refractory GD, antithyroid drugs over 5 years with positive TRAb. For both TCR sequencing and RNA sequencing, RNA was extracted from PBMCs in TRIzol. The diagnosis of Graves' disease followed American Thyroid Association guidelines. Patients for the study were recruited at an endocrinology department in Xi'an, China. Each patient gave approximately 10 milliliters of peripheral blood, collected in an EDTA anticoagulant tube. Ficoll Paque Plus density gradient separation was used to isolate PBMCs, and no further T cell sorting was done. An Agilent 2100 Bioanalyzer and agarose gel were used to check RNA quality, and a NanoDrop 2000 was used to measure RNA concentration.

Here the chain combines TRBV6-1 and TRBJ2-2, and TRBD1 aligns with 12 junction nucleotides. The receptor comes from a female donor with Graves disease. The sequencing here drew on peripheral blood mononuclear cells (PBMCs), taken when the disease was refractory, from a patient treated with antithyroid drugs. The nucleotide sequence reads as follows: TGTGCCAGCCCCCGGGACAGGGGGCTGTCCGGGGAGCTGTTTTTT. It specifies CASPRDRGLSGELFF.